A single sample is the source of the 27 T cell receptor beta chains below, sequenced in a study of blood T cell repertoires in COVID-19. TCRdb's table, derived via immunoSEQ multiplex PCR, lists solely in-frame clones and lacks some. The sample carries some 62,000 clones, 88% recorded once. The sequenced sample was peripheral blood. These receptor sequences come from a human donor in a cohort sampled during active COVID-19.

This clone has only a few counts. This chain uses TRBV7-2 with TRBJ1-3; a weak D match, TRBD1 (5 bases). Germline V CDR1 and CDR2: SGHTA, FQGNSA. Trimming cost V 1 base and J 2 bases, with 9 bases left between them. CDR3 size: 15 residues. The DNA for the CDR3 is TGTGCCAGCAGCTTAGAATTAGGGGCTGGAAACACCATATATTTT. This gives the protein CASSLELGAGNTIYF.

The count of this clone is one. The rearrangement uses TRBV19 and TRBJ1-6; 8 bases match TRBD1. There are 14 residues in the CDR3. Per the germline V gene, CDR1 is LNHDA and CDR2 is SQIVND (reference sequence). Trimming at V came to 9 bases and at J to 5 bases, leaving 6 bases not matched to a gene. CDR3: CASSQDRDNSPLHF. Written as DNA, the CDR3 is TGTGCCAGCAGTCAGGACAGGGATAATTCACCCCTCCACTTT.

This chain uses TRBV30 with TRBJ2-3, with 14 nucleotides matching TRBD2. The ends lost 5 bases at V and 10 bases at J; junction bases unmatched: 8. The CDR3 is 14 residues long. The germline CDR1 and CDR2 sequences are GTSNPN and SVGIG (reference sequence). CDR3 coding DNA: TGTGCCTGGGACCGACTAGCGGGGGGGGGTCCGCAGTATTTT. Protein: CAWDRLAGGGPQYF.

V gene TRBV6-4 combines with J gene TRBJ2-2, with D maybe TRBD2 (6 bases). The CDR3 totals 15 residues. V lost 5 bases and J 1 base, leaving 11 bases between the germline ends. Germline V lookup: CDR1 MRHNA, CDR2 SNTAGT. This CDR3 is CASSRNGGNTGELFF. The CDR3 DNA follows: TGTGCCAGCAGTAGGAACGGGGGGAACACCGGGGAGCTGTTTTTT.

This clone was counted a single time. The genes are TRBV19 and TRBJ1-3, with 7 bases identical to TRBD1. Looked up from germline, CDR1 is LNHDA and CDR2 is SQIVND (reference sequence). The CDR3 extends over 14 amino acids. V dropped 6 bases and J dropped 3; count of bases not matched to a gene: 5. DNA for the CDR3: TGTGCCAGTAGCTTAACAGGGGATGGAAACACCATATATTTT. Amino acids: CASSLTGDGNTIYF.

The genes are TRBV6-5 and TRBJ1-5, with D possibly being TRBD1 (6 bases). The CDR3 extends over 15 amino acids. V shed 0 bases and J shed 7 bases, with 13 bases lying between them. Germline V gene sequence: CDR1 MNHEY, CDR2 SVGAGI. CDR3 nucleotide sequence: TGTGCCAGCAGTTACTCAGGGGGTCCCGGGCAGCCCCAGCATTTT. Translation: CASSYSGGPGQPQHF.

This chain uses TRBV6-1 with TRBJ2-1; D perhaps matches TRBD1 (6 bases). The CDR3 has 16 residues. Germline CDR1 is MNHNS and CDR2 is SASEGT. Trimming shortened V by 2 bases and J by 5 bases, and 16 bases separated the two germline ends. CDR3 in DNA: TGTGCCAGCAGTGAAAGGGTCACAGGGCGGAACAATGAGCAGTTCTTC. This gives the protein CASSERVTGRNNEQFF.

V usage is TRBV6-5 and J usage is TRBJ2-5; D not certain. Germline-derived CDR1 and CDR2 are MNHEY and SVGAGI. The ends were cut back, 5 bases at V and 5 bases at J, with 18 bases in the middle. CDR3 size: 15 residues. The CDR3 DNA reads TGTGCCAGCAGTCCCCCCCGGCGGAGTCAGGAGACCCAGTACTTC. Translation gives CASSPPRRSQETQYF.

J is TRBJ2-1 and V is TRBV5-5; D perhaps matches TRBD2 (6 bases). Germline lookup yields CDR1 SGHKS and CDR2 YYEKEE (reference sequence). V lost 6 bases to trimming and J lost 7 bases, with 17 bases between them. The length of the CDR3 is 14 residues. CDR3 protein: CASTLSLGGNEQFF. The CDR3 DNA reads TGTGCCAGCACCCTAAGTCTTGGGGGGAATGAGCAGTTCTTC. Variable domain in full (rest from reference TRBV5-5 and TRBJ2-1): DAGVTQSPTHLIKTRGQQVTLRCSPISGHKSVSWYQQVLGQGPQFIFQYYEKEERGRGNFPDRFSARQFPNYSSELNVNALLLGDSALYLCASTLSLGGNEQFFGPGTRLTVL.

Details on this clone: Relative to the germline gene, one junction end is altered; a read error may explain this. V and J are TRBV2 and TRBJ1-6; D is perhaps TRBD1 (6 bases). Germline V CDR1 and CDR2: SNHLY, FYNNEI. This CDR3 is 15 amino acids long. CDR3 protein: CASREVRGNNSPLHF. CDR3 in DNA: TGTGCCAGCAGGGAAGTCAGGGGAAATAATTCACCCCTCCACTTT.

The V call is TRBV7-9, the J call TRBJ1-3; 8 bases line up with TRBD1. Per germline, CDR1 SEHNR and CDR2 FQNEAQ (reference sequence). CDR3 length equals 14 residues. After removal of 6 bases from V and 2 bases from J, the junction contained 3 bases not matched to a gene. The CDR3 region is CASSQQGAGNTIYF. The CDR3 DNA reads as TGTGCCAGCAGTCAACAGGGGGCTGGAAACACCATATATTTT.

The chain combines TRBV7-6 with TRBJ2-5, with a possible D match to TRBD2 (5 bases). This CDR3 spans 14 amino acids. The V end was cut by 3 bases, the J end by 4 bases, with 12 bases between. Germline CDR1 and CDR2: SGHVS and FNYEAQ. The CDR3 spells CASSFLQGRETQYF. CDR3 DNA: TGTGCCAGCAGCTTTTTGCAAGGGAGAGAGACCCAGTACTTC.

The J gene is TRBJ1-4, the V gene TRBV3-1 (or the pseudogene TRBV3-2); 7 bases are shared with TRBD1. The trim removed 8 bases at V and 4 bases at J, leaving 10 bases unmatched. This CDR3 has 15 residues. Germline CDR1 and CDR2: LGHDT and YNNKEL (reference sequence). The CDR3 bases are TGTGCCAGCTCTCAAGGGGGCAGGTTTAATGAAAAACTGTTTTTT. This encodes CASSQGGRFNEKLFF.

CDR3 protein: CASSTSTGNTEAFF. Written as DNA, the CDR3 is TGTGCCAGCAGCACCTCGACAGGGAACACTGAAGCTTTCTTT. The chain couples TRBV11-2 to TRBJ1-1, with a weak D call TRBD1 (6 bases). Germline V CDR1 and CDR2: SGHAT, FQNNGV. Trimming removed 5 bases from V and 1 base from J, with 11 bases in between. This CDR3 has 14 residues.

This chain joins TRBV5-1 and TRBJ1-1, with D hard to call. The CDR3 loop spans 14 amino acids. V was pared by 2 bases and J by 0 bases, with 8 bases between. Germline V gives CDR1 SGHRS, CDR2 YFSETQ. The CDR3 region is CASSFSFMNTEAFF. CDR3 nucleotide sequence: TGCGCCAGCAGCTTCAGTTTCATGAACACTGAAGCTTTCTTT.

This chain joins TRBV10-3 and TRBJ2-7; 10 bases fit TRBD1. CDR1 and CDR2 (germline): ENHRY, SYGVKD. CDR3 length: 16 amino acids. With V trimmed by 3 bases and J by 1 base, 6 bases remained unmatched. The chain's CDR3 is CAISDPGQGRSYEQYF. The CDR3 nucleotides read TGTGCCATCAGTGACCCGGGACAGGGGAGGTCCTACGAGCAGTACTTC.

The genes are TRBV19 and TRBJ2-1; the D gene is possibly TRBD1 (7 bases). Trimming removed 4 bases at V and 0 bases at J, with 13 bases between. The CDR3 contains 16 residues. Germline CDR1 and CDR2: LNHDA and SQIVND (reference sequence). In DNA form, the CDR3 reads TGTGCCAGTAGTACCCAGGGGGGCAGCTCCTACAATGAGCAGTTCTTC. Encoded protein: CASSTQGGSSYNEQFF.

The chain is built from TRBV10-3 and TRBJ2-1; D is undetermined. This CDR3 region has 12 residues. The germline V gene encodes CDR1 ENHRY and CDR2 SYGVKD. V was shortened by 3 bases and J by 7 bases, with 7 bases between the two germline ends. CDR3 nucleotide sequence: TGTGCCATCAGTGATCACGGTAATGAGCAGTTCTTC. As protein: CAISDHGNEQFF.

The chain is built from TRBV28 and TRBJ2-3; the D gene is possibly TRBD2 (6 bases). CDR3 length: 14 residues. The germline V gene has CDR1 MDHEN and CDR2 SYDVKM. Trimming left V 6 bases short and J 2 bases short, with 12 bases between. CDR3 loop: CASRTGTFTDTQYF. The CDR3 region has the DNA TGTGCCAGCAGAACCGGGACTTTCACAGATACGCAGTATTTT.

The V call is TRBV5-1, the J call TRBJ2-7; maybe TRBD1 (6 bases). V gave up 0 bases and J gave up 3 bases, with 10 bases separating them. The CDR3 length is 14 residues. Germline loops: CDR1 SGHRS, CDR2 YFSETQ. The CDR3 DNA sequence: TGCGCCAGCAGCTTGGACGGACAGAGCTACGAGCAGTACTTC. The encoded protein is CASSLDGQSYEQYF.

The chain uses TRBV5-1 and TRBJ1-6; 7 bases fit TRBD1. Per germline, CDR1 SGHRS and CDR2 YFSETQ. V lost 3 bases to trimming and J lost 0 bases; unmatched junction nucleotides: 3. The CDR3 totals 16 residues. CDR3 loop: CASSSQGDSYNSPLHF. The CDR3 coding sequence is TGCGCCAGCAGCTCTCAGGGGGACTCCTATAATTCACCCCTCCACTTT.

The chain joins TRBV28 to TRBJ1-2; D may be TRBD1 (5 bases). Between the trimmed V and J ends, which lost 6 bases and 8 bases, there was a span of 25 bases. Germline V CDR1 and CDR2: MDHEN, SYDVKM. CDR3 length: 16 residues. Here the CDR3 DNA reads TGTGCCAGCAGCCCGCCTCGGGGGACCGCGCTTTTGGGCTACACCTTC. It yields the protein CASSPPRGTALLGYTF.

This chain joins TRBV29-1 and TRBJ2-5; 13 bases agree with TRBD2. The germline gives CDR1 SQVTM, CDR2 ANQGSEA. The CDR3 is 17 amino acids. V lost 5 bases to trimming and J lost 4 bases; unmatched junction nucleotides: 13. Here the CDR3 DNA reads TGCAGCGTTATACTTCGGACTAGCGGGGGTGAGCGAGAGACCCAGTACTTC. Its protein product is CSVILRTSGGERETQYF.

V and J are TRBV5-1 and TRBJ2-5; no clear D gene. V lost 3 bases and J lost 0, with 6 bases in between. The CDR3 covers 13 residues. Germline lookup yields CDR1 SGHRS and CDR2 YFSETQ. CDR3 bases: TGCGCCAGCAGCTCGCGGTACCAAGAGACCCAGTACTTC. The encoded protein is CASSSRYQETQYF.

The rearrangement links TRBV12-2 to TRBJ2-7; no check of the table's D call, TRBD2, against the DNA was made. TRBV12-2 is assigned pseudogene status. The CDR3 length is 16 residues. The CDR3 sequence: CASRPGAGGPSHEQYF. The DNA of the CDR3 is TGTGCAAGTCGCCCCGGTGCGGGGGGGCCCTCCCACGAGCAGTACTTC.

J is TRBJ1-1 and V is TRBV3-1 (or the pseudogene TRBV3-2); no firm D call. The CDR3 consists of 13 residues. Germline V CDR1 and CDR2: LGHDT, YNNKEL (reference sequence). V dropped 0 bases and J dropped 5 bases, with 7 bases sitting between them. The CDR3 spells CASSQDPVTEAFF. As DNA, the CDR3 is TGTGCCAGCAGCCAAGATCCCGTGACTGAAGCTTTCTTT.

The DNA of the CDR3 is TGTGCCAGCAGCTCCAGAGTCGGAGAGGCGAGCGAGCAGTACTTC. This gives the protein CASSSRVGEASEQYF. V is TRBV7-2 and J is TRBJ2-7; D unclear. The CDR3 length is 15 residues. Germline assignment: CDR1 SGHTA and CDR2 FQGNSA. V was trimmed by 4 bases and J by 6 bases, leaving 19 bases between them.